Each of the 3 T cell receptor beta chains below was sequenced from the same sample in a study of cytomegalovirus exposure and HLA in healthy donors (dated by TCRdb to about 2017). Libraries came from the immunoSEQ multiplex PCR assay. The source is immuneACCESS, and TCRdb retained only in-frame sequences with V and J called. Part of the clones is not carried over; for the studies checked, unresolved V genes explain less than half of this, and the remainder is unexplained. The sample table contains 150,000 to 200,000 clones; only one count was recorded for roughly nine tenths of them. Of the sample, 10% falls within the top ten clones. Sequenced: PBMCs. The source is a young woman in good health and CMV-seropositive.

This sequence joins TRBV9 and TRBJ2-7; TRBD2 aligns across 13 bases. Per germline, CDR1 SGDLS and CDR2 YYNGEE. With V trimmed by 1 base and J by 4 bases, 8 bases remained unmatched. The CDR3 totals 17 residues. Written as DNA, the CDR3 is TGTGCCAGCAGCGTACCGGGACTAGCGGGAAAATTGTACGAGCAGTACTTC. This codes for CASSVPGLAGKLYEQYF.

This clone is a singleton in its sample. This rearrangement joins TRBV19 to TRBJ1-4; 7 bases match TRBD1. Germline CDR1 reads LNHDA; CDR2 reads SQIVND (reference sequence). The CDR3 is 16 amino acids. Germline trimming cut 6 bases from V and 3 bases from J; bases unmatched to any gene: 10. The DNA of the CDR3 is TGTGCCAGTAGGCCCCAAAGACAGGGCCCTAATGAAAAACTGTTTTTT. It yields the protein CASRPQRQGPNEKLFF.

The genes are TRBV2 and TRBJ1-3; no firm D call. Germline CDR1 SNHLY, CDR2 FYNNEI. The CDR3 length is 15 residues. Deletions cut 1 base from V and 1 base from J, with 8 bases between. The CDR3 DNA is TGTGCCAGCAGTGAAGTAGAGGTTTCTGGAAACACCATATATTTT. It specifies CASSEVEVSGNTIYF.